This is a list of T cell receptor beta chains from one sample in a study of T cells in localized non-small cell lung cancer. Assay used: immunoSEQ multiplex PCR; TCRdb lists only in-frame clones, some missing. The sample lists 20,000 to 25,000 clones; roughly 90% were seen once. The sequencing here drew on peripheral blood, taken before any cancer treatment. Source of these receptors: a man between 40 and 75 years old with stage I squamous cell lung carcinoma. Each CDR3 is given with its conserved first and last residue. A D gene is named only where the DNA matches it firmly. Clone size, where shown, is once, few, many, or a class for clones that have expanded.

>TRBD1|NA|TRBV9|TRBJ2-3
TGTGCCAGCAGCGTCACAGGGGGTTCGCTAAGCACAGATACGCAGTATTTT
CASSVTGGSLSTDTQYF
>NA|NA|TRBV5-1|TRBJ1-2
TGCGCCAGCAGCTTGGGGGGCGCGGATGGCTACACCTTC
CASSLGGADGYTF
>TRBD2|few|TRBV6-5|TRBJ2-1
TGTGCCAGCAGTTACGGGACTAGTTGGAATGAGCAGTTCTTC
CASSYGTSWNEQFF
>TRBD1|few|TRBV7-2|TRBJ2-4
TGTGCCAGCAGCCCCCTACAAGGCGGGACAGGGGGCCTGAACATTCAGTACTTC
CASSPLQGGTGGLNIQYF
>NA|NA|TRBV19|TRBJ1-1
TGTGCCAGTATCCTGGACCCGGGCACTGAAGCTTTCTTT
CASILDPGTEAFF
>NA|NA|TRBV7-9|TRBJ1-2
TGTGCCAGCAGGGATGGGCCGTATGGCTACACCTTC
CASRDGPYGYTF
>NA|NA|TRBV6-6|TRBJ1-4
TGTGCCAGCAGTTCCCGGGACGGTGGGGAAAAACTGTTTTTT
CASSSRDGGEKLFF
>TRBD1|NA|TRBV5-4|TRBJ1-1
TGTGCCAGCAGCCCTTCGACAGGGGGCATGAACACTGAAGCTTTCTTT
CASSPSTGGMNTEAFF
>NA|NA|TRBV27|TRBJ2-7
TGTGCCAGCAGTTTTACGGCAGCGAATTCCTACGAGCAGTACTTC
CASSFTAANSYEQYF
>NA|NA|TRBV7-2|TRBJ2-2
TGTGCCAGCAGCTTAGGATTTAACACGGCCGGGGAGCTGTTTTTT
CASSLGFNTAGELFF
>NA|NA|TRBV4-1|TRBJ2-1
TGCGCCAGCAGCCTGGTAAACAATGAGCAGTTCTTC
CASSLVNNEQFF
>NA|NA|TRBV21-1|TRBJ2-1
TGTGCCAGCAGCAAAGGGGAGGCAGTTTGCTACAATGAGCAGTTCTTC
CASSKGEAVCYNEQFF
>NA|once|TRBV7-8|TRBJ2-1
TGTGCCAGCAGCCCCAGGGGGGGCCTAAACAATGAGCAGTTCTTC
CASSPRGGLNNEQFF
>NA|NA|TRBV7-9|TRBJ2-7
TGTGCCAGCAGCCGGGACCAGGGTTACGAGCAGTACTTC
CASSRDQGYEQYF
>NA|NA|TRBV7-6|TRBJ2-1
TGTGCCAGCTCCGGAGGGCAGGGAGATCGCGGTGTCCTCGATTACAATGAGCAGTTCTTC
CASSGGQGDRGVLDYNEQFF
>NA|NA|TRBV9|TRBJ2-6
TGTGCCAGCAGCTTAGACGGATCTGGGGCCAACGTCCTGACTTTC
CASSLDGSGANVLTF
>NA|NA|TRBV7-2|TRBJ1-5
TGTGCCAGCAGCTCCCGGTTGGCTCAGCCCCAGCATTTT
CASSSRLAQPQHF
>TRBD1|NA|TRBV9|TRBJ1-1
TGTGCCAGCAGCGGATTACAGGGGCCAGAAGCTTTCTTT
CASSGLQGPEAFF
>NA|NA|TRBV19|TRBJ2-6
TGTGCCAGTAGTATAGGACAGGTCTCTGGGGCCAACGTCCTGACTTTC
CASSIGQVSGANVLTF
>NA|few|TRBV7-9|TRBJ2-7
TGTGCCAGCAGCTCGGACCTTTCCTACGAGCAGTACTTC
CASSSDLSYEQYF
>NA|NA|TRBV4-3|TRBJ2-3
TGCGCCAGCAGCCAAGACCCAGGGGATGATCAAGATACGCAGTATTTT
CASSQDPGDDQDTQYF
>NA|NA|TRBV5-1|TRBJ1-1
TGCGCCAGCAGCTTGGAACAGGGAAGGACTGAAGCTTTCTTT
CASSLEQGRTEAFF
>NA|few|TRBV11-2|TRBJ2-5
TGTGCCAGCAGCACCCTACAGGGACTTGGGGATCAAGAGACCCAGTACTTC
CASSTLQGLGDQETQYF
>TRBD1|NA|TRBV5-6|TRBJ1-1
TGTGCCAGCAGCTATTTAACAGGGGGGAAAAACACTGAAGCTTTCTTT
CASSYLTGGKNTEAFF
>NA|NA|TRBV5-1|TRBJ1-1
TGCGCCAGCAGCGGGGGCTCATCTGACACTGAAGCTTTCTTT
CASSGGSSDTEAFF
>NA|few|TRBV6-5|TRBJ2-2
TGTGCCAGCAGTTACTCGAAGAACACCGGGGAGCTGTTTTTT
CASSYSKNTGELFF
>TRBD1|NA|TRBV9|TRBJ1-4
TGTGCCAGCAGCGTAGCTACGGGGCAGGGGGGTGAAAAACTGTTTTTT
CASSVATGQGGEKLFF
>TRBD1|NA|TRBV7-9|TRBJ1-2
TGTGCCAGCAGCTTAGACGCTCAGGGGGCAGTCGGCTACACCTTC
CASSLDAQGAVGYTF
>TRBD1|NA|TRBV4-3|TRBJ1-2
TGCGCCAGCAGCCGAGGGGGACAGGGTGCTAACTATGGCTACACCTTC
CASSRGGQGANYGYTF
>NA|NA|TRBV7-9|TRBJ2-1
TGTGCCAGCAGCCAGAGGGGTGAGCAGTTCTTC
CASSQRGEQFF
>NA|NA|TRBV5-4|TRBJ1-1
TGTGCCAGCAGCGGCGGGGACGGAGGGACTGAAGCTTTCTTT
CASSGGDGGTEAFF
>NA|few|TRBV14|TRBJ1-1
TGTGCCAGCAGCCAAGGACCGAACACTGAAGCTTTCTTT
CASSQGPNTEAFF
>TRBD1|NA|TRBV2|TRBJ1-1
TGTGCCAGCACCGCCGGGACAGGACCTATGAACACTGAAGCTTTCTTT
CASTAGTGPMNTEAFF
>NA|NA|TRBV6-1|TRBJ1-2
TGTGCCAGCAGTGAAAACGGGGTGGGCGGCTACACCTTC
CASSENGVGGYTF
>NA|NA|TRBV19|TRBJ1-5
TGTGCCAGTAGTATAGTAACCGGAGGGGAACCTAGCAATCAGCCCCAGCATTTT
CASSIVTGGEPSNQPQHF
>NA|NA|TRBV10-2|TRBJ2-1
TGCGCCACCTCGGGGGACGCCTCGGTCAATGAGCAGTTCTTC
CATSGDASVNEQFF
>NA|NA|TRBV15|TRBJ2-3
TGTGCCACCAGGAGGGCGGGGGCCCGCAAAACCACCACAGATACGCAGTATTTT
CATRRAGARKTTTDTQYF
>NA|NA|TRBV6-1|TRBJ1-2
TGTGCCAGCAGTGAAGCGGTAGGGGCCGCGGATGGCTACACCTTC
CASSEAVGAADGYTF
>NA|once|TRBV13|TRBJ1-6
TGTGCCAGCAGCTTAGGGGATTCACCCCTCCACTTT
CASSLGDSPLHF